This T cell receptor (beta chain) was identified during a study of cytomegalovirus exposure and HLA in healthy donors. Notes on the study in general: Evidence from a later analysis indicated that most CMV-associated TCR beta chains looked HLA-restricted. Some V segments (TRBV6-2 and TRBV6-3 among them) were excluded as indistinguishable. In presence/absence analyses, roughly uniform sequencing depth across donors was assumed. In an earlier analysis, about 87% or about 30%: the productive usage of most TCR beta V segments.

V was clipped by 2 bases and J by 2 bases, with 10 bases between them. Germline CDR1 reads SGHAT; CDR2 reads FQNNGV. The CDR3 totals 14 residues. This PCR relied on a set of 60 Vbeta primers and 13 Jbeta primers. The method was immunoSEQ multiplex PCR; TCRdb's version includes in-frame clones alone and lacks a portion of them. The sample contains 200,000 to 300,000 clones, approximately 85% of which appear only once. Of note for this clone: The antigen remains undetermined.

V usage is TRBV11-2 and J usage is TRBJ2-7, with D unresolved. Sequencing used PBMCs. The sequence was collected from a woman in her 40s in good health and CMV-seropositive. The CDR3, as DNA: TGTGCCAGCAGCTTAATAGCAGTCACCTACGAGCAGTACTTC. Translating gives CASSLIAVTYEQYF.